This TCR beta chain stems from a study of T cells in Graves' hyperthyroidism and ophthalmopathy. Study results and limitations: Blood also carried most thyroid clonotypes expanded above 0.001. By a 13 V-J model, ophthalmopathy was set apart from stable hyperthyroidism.

It was uncontrolled infection, other autoimmune disease, pregnancy or lactation that excluded patients. Diagnoses used clinical symptoms, serum thyroxine and TRAb, thyroid ultrasound and orbital computed tomography. The CDR3 has 16 amino acids. CDR1 and CDR2 from the germline V gene are SGHNT and YYREEE (reference sequence). After removal of 4 bases from V and 2 bases from J, the junction contained 7 bases not matched to a gene. This clonotype was observed many times. Its antigen remains unidentified. TCR beta CDR3 sequences were amplified from RNA transcripts. Carried out on the TCR CDR3, a first-round RT-PCR used the HTBI primer set. From the multiplex PCR reads, TCRdb called clonotypes with MiXCR, one entry per CDR3 protein. This table has 300,000 to 400,000 distinct CDR3 sequences, more than 11% appearing once.

The rearrangement uses TRBV5-4 and TRBJ2-3, with TRBD1 identical over 10 bases. This receptor was obtained from a young woman with Graves' hyperthyroidism. Sequenced sample: blood. The CDR3 DNA sequence: TGTGCCAGCAGCGGGGACAGGGGAATACACACAGATACGCAGTATTTT. Its translation: CASSGDRGIHTDTQYF.